This T cell receptor beta chain appears in the sequencing data of a study of Tregs in tolerant kidney transplant recipients. Clones were sequenced by immunoSEQ multiplex PCR, and TCRdb holds only the in-frame ones, with some missing. The profile shows some 70,000 clones, 92% of them singletons. V trimming: 0 bases; J trimming: 8 bases; junction bases outside the gene matches: 5. Germline CDR1 MNHNY, CDR2 SVGAGI (reference sequence). This CDR3 has 15 amino acids. The clonotype was recovered from a human donor who received a combined kidney and bone marrow transplant. The rearrangement joins TRBV6-6 to TRBJ1-4, with 8 nucleotides matching TRBD1. The sample here was CD8+ T cells from blood, taken before the transplant. The CDR3 DNA follows: TGTGCCAGCAGTTACTCGAAAGGGACAGGAGAAAAACTGTTTTTT. Its protein product is CASSYSKGTGEKLFF.